This T cell receptor beta chain was identified during a study of Tregs in tolerant kidney transplant recipients. Overall study results and limits: Biological reproducibility was not directly addressed, but technical replication error appeared minimal. Validation in larger populations is needed because few patients were studied. Tregs expanded with activated donor B cells seemed most donor-specific.

The CDR3 has 14 amino acids. Germline CDR1 and CDR2: MNHEY and SVGAGI. Trimming shortened V by 8 bases and J by 5 bases, and 19 bases separated the two germline ends. This clone was observed a single time. Its antigen is not known. Clones were read by immunoSEQ multiplex PCR, and TCRdb kept only the in-frame ones, dropping some. The table shows roughly 250,000 clones, with approximately 83% occurring only once. CD4+CD25+CD127- Tregs, CD4+CD25- non-Tregs, CD4 and CD8 cells were sorted. The V gene is TRBV6-5, the J gene TRBJ2-7; D remains unclear. The receptor comes from a human donor in good health. What was sequenced was CD4+ T cells from blood. The CDR3, as DNA: TGTGCCAGCTCGCAACTGCGGCCAGGTCACGAGCAGTACTTC. It specifies CASSQLRPGHEQYF.